The sample holds one count of the clone carrying this T cell receptor beta chain. What it binds is unknown. Some clones are missing from TCRdb's copy, which holds only in-frame ones; the method was immunoSEQ multiplex PCR. The data contain roughly 49,000 clones, about 88% of them singletons. The sample comes from a study of OX40 agonist ivuxolimab in advanced cancers. Background on the study: Partial responses, seen in three patients, involved one hepatocellular carcinoma and two cutaneous melanomas.

CDR3 size: 15 residues. Trimming removed 0 bases at V and 7 bases at J, with 13 bases between. The V gene's germline CDR1 is ENHRY and CDR2 SYGVKD. Enrollment shut out patients with autoimmune disease history or systemic immunosuppression. The timepoints at which blood was sampled were baseline, cycle 4 day 1, and cycle 7 day 1. Study results and caveats: In the 0.1 to 3.0 mg/kg range, CD4+ and CD8+ blood T cells had expanded clonally by week 6.

The V and J genes are TRBV10-3 and TRBJ1-5; TRBD1 is a possible D gene (6 bases). The source was CD4+ or CD8+ T cells sorted from blood, collected in a trial of the OX40 agonist ivuxolimab. The sequence was obtained from an adult with an advanced solid tumor such as melanoma, head and neck, liver or kidney cancer. The DNA for the CDR3 is TGTGCCATCAGTGAGTCGTTGGGGGGCGGGCAGCCCCAGCATTTT. Its protein is CAISESLGGGQPQHF.